Below, 16 T cell receptor beta chains from the same sample are listed, as sequenced in a study of T cells in Graves' hyperthyroidism and ophthalmopathy. Amplification yielded TCR beta CDR3 regions, with RNA transcripts as the source. The TCR CDR3 first-round RT-PCR relied on the HTBI primer set. TCRdb reanalysed the multiplex PCR reads using MiXCR and keeps one entry per CDR3 protein. Of about half a million distinct CDR3 sequences detected, approximately 25% appear once; the ten largest clones hold roughly 10%. The specimen was blood. These receptors all come from a woman in her twenties or thirties with Graves' ophthalmopathy.

The table lists this clonotype with many counts. The chain combines TRBV11-2 with TRBJ2-7; D may be TRBD2 (6 bases). CDR1 is SGHAT, CDR2 FQNNGV, per germline. This CDR3 has 15 residues. Trimming shortened V by 1 base and J by 2 bases, and 12 bases separated the two germline ends. In DNA, the CDR3 is TGTGCCAGCAGCTTAGGTAGCGGATACCCCTACGAGCAGTACTTC. It translates to CASSLGSGYPYEQYF.

This clonotype has at least ten counts. The chain joins TRBV19 to TRBJ1-5; D perhaps matches TRBD1 (5 bases). The CDR3 totals 14 residues. Trimming shortened V by 3 bases and J by 7 bases, and 13 bases separated the two germline ends. CDR1 and CDR2 from the germline V gene are LNHDA and SQIVND (reference sequence). The CDR3, as DNA: TGTGCCAGTAGTATGGAGGCAGGGAGGCAGCCCCAGCATTTT. Encoded protein: CASSMEAGRQPQHF.

This clonotype was counted ten times or more. The chain combines TRBV7-3 with TRBJ2-7; TRBD2 agrees at 16 bases. The V and J ends lost 3 bases and 1 base, in that order; junction bases with no gene match: 12. This CDR3 region has 20 residues. Germline lookup yields CDR1 SGHTA and CDR2 FQGTGA. The CDR3 DNA is TGTGCCAGCAGCTTCCCGACGGGACTAGCGGGGGGGGAAACATCCTACGAGCAGTACTTC. This codes for CASSFPTGLAGGETSYEQYF. Looking up the rest from reference TRBV7-3 and TRBJ2-7 gives the full variable domain: GAGVSQTPSNKVTEKGKYVELRCDPISGHTALYWYRQSLGQGPEFLIYFQGTGAADDSGLPNDRFFAVRPEGSVSTLKIQRTERGDSAVYLCASSFPTGLAGGETSYEQYFGPGTRLTVT.

This clonotype was seen only a few times. The junction and the germline gene differ at one end; a read error may be behind it. The chain combines TRBV7-9 with TRBJ1-1; no clear D gene. The length of the CDR3 is 12 residues. CDR1 and CDR2 from the germline V gene are SEHNR and FQNEAQ (reference sequence). The CDR3 sequence: CASSLANAEAFF. The CDR3 nucleotides are TGTGCCAGCAGCTTAGCGAACGCTGAAGCTTTCTTT.

This chain links TRBV6-5 with TRBJ1-2; TRBD1 is a possible D gene (5 bases). From germline, CDR1 is MNHEY and CDR2 SVGAGI. Trimming cost V 4 bases and J 10 bases, with 19 bases left between them. The CDR3 length is 14 residues. The DNA for the CDR3 is TGTGCCAGCAGTTCCCCGGGGCAGGTTTGGGCCTACACCTTC. Its translation is CASSSPGQVWAYTF.

The CDR3 protein is CASSLDKVHTGELFF. The DNA for the CDR3 is TGCGCCAGCAGCCTAGATAAGGTCCACACCGGGGAGCTGTTTTTT. The V gene is TRBV5-1, the J gene TRBJ2-2; no clear D. Germline V gene data show CDR1 as SGHRS and CDR2 as YFSETQ. The CDR3 extends over 15 amino acids. V was trimmed by 4 bases and J by 3 bases, leaving 13 bases between them.

In the case of this clonotype: At one boundary the junction diverges from the germline segment, which might be a read error. V is TRBV11-2 and J is TRBJ2-2; TRBD1 matches at 8 bases. Germline assignment: CDR1 SGHAT and CDR2 FQNNGV. The CDR3 consists of 15 residues. The CDR3 region is CVSSVGTGGYGELFF. CDR3 nucleotides: TGTGTCAGCAGCGTTGGGACAGGAGGTTACGGGGAGCTGTTTTTT. Full variable domain (outside the CDR3, taken from reference TRBV11-2 and TRBJ2-2): EAGVAQSPRYKIIEKRQSVAFWCNPISGHATLYWYQQILGQGPKLLIQFQNNGVVDDSQLPKDRFSAERLKGVDSTLKIQPAKLEDSAVYLCVSSVGTGGYGELFFGEGSRLTVL.

In this sample, this clonotype turned up a few times. The chain links TRBV9 to TRBJ1-1; D gene ambiguous. Germline V CDR1 and CDR2: SGDLS, YYNGEE. With 0 bases removed from V and 1 base from J, the gap between germline ends came to 19 bases. The CDR3 contains 18 residues. DNA of the CDR3: TGTGCCAGCAGCGTAGGGGGTGGAGGTCCAATGGGGAACACTGAAGCTTTCTTT. Translated, it gives CASSVGGGGPMGNTEAFF.

Worth noting for this clonotype: At one boundary the junction diverges from the germline segment, which might be a read error. The genes are TRBV11-2 and TRBJ2-7, with TRBD1 identical over 9 bases. Germline V gene data show CDR1 as SGHAT and CDR2 as FQNNGV. CDR3 size: 15 residues. The CDR3 spells CASSLGQGFSCEQYF. The CDR3 nucleotides are TGTGCCAGCAGCTTGGGACAGGGATTCTCCTGCGAGCAGTACTTC.

This clonotype was seen many times. This chain connects TRBV5-1 to TRBJ1-2; no reliable D call. This CDR3 has 15 amino acids. Germline V gene data show CDR1 as SGHRS and CDR2 as YFSETQ. V lost 2 bases and J lost 7, with 18 bases in between. The CDR3 region has the DNA TGCGCCAGCAGCTTATTGGAGGAAGGAGTGGTTGGCTACACCTTC. Its translation is CASSLLEEGVVGYTF.

V usage is TRBV5-1 and J usage is TRBJ2-5; no reliable D call. Trimming shortened V by 0 bases and J by 5 bases, and 5 bases separated the two germline ends. The CDR3 totals 12 residues. The V gene's germline CDR1 is SGHRS and CDR2 YFSETQ. The CDR3, as DNA: TGCGCCAGCAGCTTGGAACCGGAGACCCAGTACTTC. This sequence encodes CASSLEPETQYF.

This clonotype was counted at least ten times. The rearrangement links TRBV12-3 or TRBV12-4 to TRBJ1-1; perhaps TRBD1 as D (5 bases). The CDR3 is 15 residues long. Trimming pared 6 bases from V and 1 base from J, leaving 15 bases between. Written as DNA, the CDR3 is TGTGCCAGCAGGTCATCACTACAGGAGAACACTGAAGCTTTCTTT. Protein product: CASRSSLQENTEAFF.

This clonotype was counted ten times or more. This chain uses TRBV12-3 or TRBV12-4 with TRBJ2-2; 11 bases align to TRBD2. With V trimmed by 5 bases and J by 2 bases, 4 bases remained unmatched. The CDR3 loop spans 16 amino acids. The chain's CDR3 is CASSPLAGGNTGELFF. DNA of the CDR3: TGTGCCAGCAGTCCCCTAGCGGGGGGAAACACCGGGGAGCTGTTTTTT.

This clonotype has more than one count but fewer than ten. The CDR3 DNA reads TGTGCCAGCAGGGTGGACAGGGGAGTAACTGGGGCCAACGTCCTGACTTTC. It specifies CASRVDRGVTGANVLTF. The chain recombines TRBV6-2 or TRBV6-3 with TRBJ2-6, with 9 bases matching TRBD1. Germline loops: CDR1 MNHEY, CDR2 SVGEGT. The CDR3 is 17 residues long. V dropped 6 bases and J dropped 2; count of bases not matched to a gene: 8.

This clonotype was observed many times. This rearrangement joins TRBV12-3 or TRBV12-4 to TRBJ2-5; TRBD1 is a possible D gene (6 bases). The CDR3 runs 13 residues. V was cut by 6 bases and J by 5 bases, with 13 bases left in between. The CDR3 spells CASSQGTGETQYF. The CDR3 bases are TGTGCCAGCAGCCAGGGCACAGGGGAGACCCAGTACTTC.

This clonotype was observed at least ten times. The DNA for the CDR3 is TGTGCCAGCAGTACGGTAGGGACAGCGGCGAGAGAGACCCAGTACTTC. It yields the protein CASSTVGTAARETQYF. The rearrangement joins TRBV6-5 to TRBJ2-5; 7 nucleotides line up with TRBD1. V dropped 5 bases and J dropped 4; count of bases not matched to a gene: 13. The CDR3 sequence is 16 residues long. CDR1 and CDR2 from the germline V gene are MNHEY and SVGAGI.